The 27 T cell receptor beta chains below all came from one sample that was sequenced in a study of blood T cell repertoires in COVID-19. This table comes from immunoSEQ multiplex PCR, and its TCRdb copy is limited to in-frame clones, with some not included. The sample contains 450,000 or so clones, 89% of which appear only once. Source material: peripheral blood. The receptors were gathered from a man between 18 and 29 years old with COVID-19, enrolled during active disease.

The genes are TRBV5-1 and TRBJ2-2; 7 nucleotides match TRBD1. The J segment lost 6 bases and the V segment lost 7 bases, leaving 6 bases of the junction unmatched. This CDR3 is built from 13 residues. Per germline, CDR1 SGHRS and CDR2 YFSETQ. The CDR3 sequence is CASASGGAGELFF. Here the CDR3 DNA reads TGCGCCAGCGCCTCAGGGGGTGCCGGGGAGCTGTTTTTT.

This chain joins TRBV2 and TRBJ1-2; D gene uncertain. This CDR3 is built from 14 residues. V was cut by 1 base and J by 4 bases, with 10 bases left in between. From germline, CDR1 is SNHLY and CDR2 FYNNEI. The CDR3 region has the DNA TGTGCCAGCAGTGAAGAGCGACTGATCTATGGCTACACCTTC. Translation: CASSEERLIYGYTF. The whole variable domain, filled in from reference TRBV2 and TRBJ1-2, reads EPEVTQTPSHQVTQMGQEVILRCVPISNHLYFYWYRQILGQKVEFLVSFYNNEISEKSEIFDDQFSVERPDGSNFTLKIRSTKLEDSAMYFCASSEERLIYGYTFGSGTRLTVV.

The chain carries TRBV10-2 and TRBJ1-2; D is uncertain. The CDR3 extends over 13 amino acids. Germline-derived CDR1 and CDR2 are WSHSY and SAAADI. Trimming took 6 bases from V and 6 from J, leaving 14 bases between them. The CDR3 is CASRAQKEDGYTF. The CDR3 DNA reads TGCGCCAGCAGGGCCCAGAAGGAGGATGGCTACACCTTC.

Note on this clone: At one of its ends the junction is not consistent with the germline gene, which may arise from a read error. The rearrangement uses TRBV29-1 and TRBJ1-1; perhaps TRBD1 as D (5 bases). The CDR3 is 11 residues long. CDR1 is SQVTM, CDR2 ANQGSEA, per germline. CDR3 bases: TGCAGCGTGGGATCCGGGACTGTAGCTTTCTTT. Protein sequence: CSVGSGTVAFF.

The V gene is TRBV5-4, the J gene TRBJ2-7; D might be TRBD2 (6 bases). Trimming removed 1 base from V and 2 bases from J, with 10 bases in between. Germline V gene sequence: CDR1 SGHNT, CDR2 YYREEE (reference sequence). The CDR3 covers 14 residues. In DNA form, the CDR3 reads TGTGCCAGCAGCTTGCGAGGGAGGACCTACGAGCAGTACTTC. Translating gives CASSLRGRTYEQYF.

The chain couples TRBV19 to TRBJ2-1; 15 nucleotides agree with TRBD2. This CDR3 has 17 amino acids. The J segment lost 3 bases and the V segment lost 10 bases, leaving 10 bases of the junction unmatched. Germline V gene sequence: CDR1 LNHDA, CDR2 SQIVND (reference sequence). The CDR3 sequence is CATNPGTSGRIYNEQFF. CDR3 nucleotide sequence: TGTGCCACCAACCCCGGGACTAGCGGGAGGATCTACAATGAGCAGTTCTTC. The full variable domain, with the rest looked up from reference TRBV19 and TRBJ2-1, is DGGITQSPKYLFRKEGQNVTLSCEQNLNHDAMYWYRQDPGQGLRLIYYSQIVNDFQKGDIAEGYSVSREKKESFPLTVTSAQKNPTAFYLCATNPGTSGRIYNEQFFGPGTRLTVL.

This rearrangement joins TRBV30 to TRBJ2-2; no firm D call. V was clipped by 0 bases and J by 7 bases, with 9 bases between them. This CDR3 is built from 13 residues. Germline CDR1 GTSNPN, CDR2 SVGIG (reference sequence). This CDR3 is CAWSVNSGGELFF. DNA of the CDR3: TGTGCCTGGAGTGTGAATAGTGGCGGGGAGCTGTTTTTT.

This rearrangement joins TRBV4-2 to TRBJ1-3; D unresolved. Germline V gene sequence: CDR1 LGHNA, CDR2 YNFKEQ. The V end was cut by 8 bases, the J end by 1 base, with 12 bases between. This CDR3 comprises 14 residues. The CDR3 bases are TGTGCCAGCGCTAGCGGGAGTTCTGGAAACACCATATATTTT. This translates into CASASGSSGNTIYF.

V usage is TRBV29-1 and J usage is TRBJ1-1; 9 positions match TRBD1. This CDR3 is 13 amino acids long. Germline CDR1 reads SQVTM; CDR2 reads ANQGSEA. The ends lost 7 bases at V and 0 bases at J; junction bases unmatched: 3. CDR3 sequence (DNA): TGCAGCGGACGGACAGGGGTGAACACTGAAGCTTTCTTT. The encoded protein is CSGRTGVNTEAFF.

The chain carries TRBV18 and TRBJ2-7; no definite D call. The germline V gene encodes CDR1 KGHSH and CDR2 LQKENI. This CDR3 spans 13 amino acids. Trimming removed 1 base at V and 6 bases at J, with 10 bases between. The CDR3 sequence: CASSPHPVVEQYF. The CDR3 nucleotides are TGTGCCAGCTCACCACACCCGGTCGTCGAGCAGTACTTC.

The chain joins TRBV4-1 to TRBJ1-2; a weak D match, TRBD1 (5 bases). Deletions cut 1 base from V and 3 bases from J, with 6 bases between. Germline V CDR1 and CDR2: MGHRA, YSYEKL. CDR3 length equals 13 residues. The CDR3 coding sequence is TGCGCCAGCAGCCAAGGGGGCTACTATGGCTACACCTTC. Protein product: CASSQGGYYGYTF.

The chain uses TRBV10-3 and TRBJ1-4, with a tentative D call TRBD1 (5 bases). Germline V gives CDR1 ENHRY, CDR2 SYGVKD. Trimming took off 6 bases at V and 8 bases at J, with 13 bases between the two ends. This CDR3 is built from 13 residues. The CDR3 bases are TGTGCCATCAGCTCAGGGTTTAAAGAAAAACTGTTTTTT. Translation gives CAISSGFKEKLFF.

The V and J genes are TRBV19 and TRBJ2-2, with D possibly being TRBD1 (5 bases). The V end lost 4 bases, the J end lost 2 bases, and 11 bases lay between the germline ends. CDR1 and CDR2 (germline): LNHDA, SQIVND (reference sequence). The CDR3 has 15 residues. The CDR3 nucleotides are TGTGCCAGTAGTACCACAGGTGATAACACCGGGGAGCTGTTTTTT. It yields the protein CASSTTGDNTGELFF.

This chain uses TRBV7-9 with TRBJ2-3; 10 nucleotides line up with TRBD2. Germline V CDR1 and CDR2: SEHNR, FQNEAQ (reference sequence). V lost 5 bases to trimming and J lost 2 bases; unmatched junction nucleotides: 16. The CDR3 is 19 residues long. The CDR3 here is CASSIRKLAGNRYTDTQYF. In nucleotides, the CDR3 is TGTGCCAGCAGCATCCGGAAACTAGCGGGAAATCGGTACACAGATACGCAGTATTTT.

This sequence joins TRBV2 and TRBJ1-5; D uncertain. In germline, CDR1 is SNHLY, CDR2 FYNNEI. The V and J ends lost 0 bases and 4 bases respectively, with 7 bases between them. The CDR3 totals 14 residues. The CDR3 nucleotides read TGTGCCAGCAGTGAAGCGCTCGGGAATCAGCCCCAGCATTTT. Its protein is CASSEALGNQPQHF.

For the CDR3, the DNA is TGTGCCAGCAGTCGCCGGACAGTCAATGAGCAGTTCTTC. As protein: CASSRRTVNEQFF. The chain is built from TRBV6-5 and TRBJ2-1; TRBD1 might be the D (6 bases). CDR3 length: 13 amino acids. V was trimmed by 5 bases and J by 6 bases, leaving 11 bases between them. Germline V gives CDR1 MNHEY, CDR2 SVGAGI.

The chain uses TRBV24-1 and TRBJ1-5, with D maybe TRBD1 (6 bases). Germline CDR1 reads KGHDR; CDR2 reads SFDVKD. V was clipped by 4 bases and J by 11 bases, with 11 bases between them. The CDR3 sequence is 12 residues long. DNA of the CDR3: TGTGCCACCAGTGACCCGGGGACAACCCAGCATTTT. It codes for CATSDPGTTQHF.

The rearrangement uses TRBV7-9 and TRBJ2-7; TRBD2 might be the D (5 bases). Trimming took 6 bases from V and 3 from J, leaving 6 bases between them. This CDR3 spans 11 amino acids. Germline loops: CDR1 SEHNR, CDR2 FQNEAQ (reference sequence). CDR3 sequence: CASRRGYEQYF. CDR3 bases: TGTGCCAGCAGACGGGGCTACGAGCAGTACTTC. The variable domain in full, with the rest retrieved from reference TRBV7-9 and TRBJ2-7, is DTGVSQNPRHKITKRGQNVTFRCDPISEHNRLYWYRQTLGQGPEFLTYFQNEAQLEKSRLLSDRFSAERPKGSFSTLEIQRTEQGDSAMYLCASRRGYEQYFGPGTRLTVT.

The genes are TRBV27 and TRBJ1-6; TRBD1 matches at 9 bases. V shed 5 bases and J 7 bases; nucleotides not matched to a gene: 9. Germline V gene sequence: CDR1 MNHEY, CDR2 SMNVEV (reference sequence). CDR3 length: 16 amino acids. The DNA for the CDR3 is TGTGCCAGCAGTCCCCGGACAGGGGTTCGGAATTCACCCCTCCACTTT. Translated: CASSPRTGVRNSPLHF.

The V gene is TRBV6-5, the J gene TRBJ1-1, with 7 nucleotides matching TRBD1. This CDR3 spans 13 amino acids. J lost 0 bases, V lost 10 bases, and 5 bases had no gene match. Germline loops: CDR1 MNHEY, CDR2 SVGAGI. The CDR3 region is CATTGQMNTEAFF. CDR3 DNA sequence: TGTGCCACGACGGGACAGATGAACACTGAAGCTTTCTTT.

The genes are TRBV19 and TRBJ2-2, with TRBD1 identical over 7 bases. Germline trimming cut 1 base from V and 5 bases from J; bases unmatched to any gene: 1. Germline V lookup: CDR1 LNHDA, CDR2 SQIVND (reference sequence). The CDR3 covers 14 residues. The CDR3 DNA reads as TGTGCCAGTAGTATAGGGGGACAGACCGGGGAGCTGTTTTTT. Protein product: CASSIGGQTGELFF.

About this clone: Additional DNA sequences in this sample encode the identical CDR3. V is TRBV27 and J is TRBJ1-2; 8 nucleotides line up with TRBD1. J gave up 7 bases and V 2 bases, and 3 bases lay outside the gene matches. This CDR3 is built from 13 residues. The germline V gene has CDR1 MNHEY and CDR2 SMNVEV (reference sequence). Here the CDR3 DNA reads TGTGCCAGCAGTTTACAGGGGGCGGGTGGCTACACCTTC. Its protein product is CASSLQGAGGYTF.

The genes are TRBV13 and TRBJ2-7; the match to TRBD2 covers 7 bases. This CDR3 is 12 amino acids long. V shed 4 bases, J shed 9 bases, and the junction held 6 bases outside the gene matches. Germline V lookup: CDR1 PRHDT, CDR2 FYEKMQ (reference sequence). This CDR3 reads CASSSTGRWQYF. DNA of the CDR3: TGTGCCAGCAGCTCTACCGGGAGGTGGCAGTACTTC. The full variable domain, rest sourced from reference TRBV13 and TRBJ2-7, is AAGVIQSPRHLIKEKRETATLKCYPIPRHDTVYWYQQGPGQDPQFLISFYEKMQSDKGSIPDRFSAQQFSDYHSELNMSSLELGDSALYFCASSSTGRWQYFGPGTRLTVT.

The chain uses TRBV5-4 and TRBJ1-6; D call uncertain. V was pared by 1 base and J by 7 bases, with 9 bases between. The CDR3 loop spans 14 amino acids. Germline V lookup: CDR1 SGHNT, CDR2 YYREEE (reference sequence). CDR3 DNA sequence: TGTGCCAGCAGCTTGCGCCGGTCCAATTCACCCCTCCACTTT. It is translated as CASSLRRSNSPLHF.

CDR3 bases: TGTGCCAGCAGCTTGGAGACAGGAGCCGAGCAGTTCTTC. Its protein is CASSLETGAEQFF. The chain uses TRBV11-3 and TRBJ2-1; D possibly corresponds to TRBD1 (6 bases). This CDR3 contains 13 residues. Germline CDR1 is SGHNT and CDR2 is YENEEA. The V end was cut by 3 bases, the J end by 10 bases, with 13 bases between. The full variable domain, its missing parts supplied by reference TRBV11-3 and TRBJ2-1, is EAGVVQSPRYKIIEKKQPVAFWCNPISGHNTLYWYLQNLGQGPELLIRYENEEAVDDSQLPKDRFSAERLKGVDSTLKIQPAELGDSAVYLCASSLETGAEQFFGPGTRLTVL.

The chain carries TRBV5-1 and TRBJ2-1; 14 nucleotides agree with TRBD2. The junction had 10 bases not matched to a gene; V was cut back by 4 bases and J by 10 bases. Germline loops: CDR1 SGHRS, CDR2 YFSETQ. The CDR3 runs 16 residues. As DNA, the CDR3 is TGCGCCAGCAGCGAACCGGGACTAGCGGGAGCCGGGGAGCAGTTCTTC. This gives the protein CASSEPGLAGAGEQFF.

The chain combines TRBV6-6 with TRBJ2-7; 8 bases fit TRBD1. Germline CDR1 MNHNY, CDR2 SVGAGI (reference sequence). The CDR3 covers 16 residues. The ends lost 2 bases at V and 4 bases at J; junction bases unmatched: 10. The CDR3 spells CASSYGSETGVYEQYF. The DNA of the CDR3 is TGTGCCAGCAGTTACGGAAGTGAGACAGGGGTGTACGAGCAGTACTTC.